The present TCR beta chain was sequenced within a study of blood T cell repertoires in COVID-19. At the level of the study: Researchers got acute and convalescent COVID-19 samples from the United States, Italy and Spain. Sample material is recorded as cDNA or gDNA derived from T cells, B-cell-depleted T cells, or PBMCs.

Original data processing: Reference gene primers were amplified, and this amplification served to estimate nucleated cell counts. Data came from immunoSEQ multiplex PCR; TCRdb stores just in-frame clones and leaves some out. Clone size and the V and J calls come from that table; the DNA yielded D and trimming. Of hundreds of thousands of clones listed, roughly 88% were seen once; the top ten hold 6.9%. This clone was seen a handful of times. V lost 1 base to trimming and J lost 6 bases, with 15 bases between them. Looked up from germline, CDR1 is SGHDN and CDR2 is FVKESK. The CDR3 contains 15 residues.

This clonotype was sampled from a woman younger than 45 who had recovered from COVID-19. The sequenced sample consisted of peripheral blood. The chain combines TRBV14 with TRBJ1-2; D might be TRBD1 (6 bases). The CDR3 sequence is CASSQGDTLADGYTF. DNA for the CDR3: TGTGCCAGCAGCCAAGGGGACACTCTGGCGGATGGCTACACCTTC.